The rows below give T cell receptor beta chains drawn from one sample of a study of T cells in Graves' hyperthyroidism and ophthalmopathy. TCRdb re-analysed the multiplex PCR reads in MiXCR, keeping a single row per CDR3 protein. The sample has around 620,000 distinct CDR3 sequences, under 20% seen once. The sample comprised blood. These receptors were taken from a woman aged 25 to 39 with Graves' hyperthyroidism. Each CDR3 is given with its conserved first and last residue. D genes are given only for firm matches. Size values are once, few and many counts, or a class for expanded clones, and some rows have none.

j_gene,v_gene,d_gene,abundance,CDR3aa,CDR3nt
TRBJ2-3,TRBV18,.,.,CASSRSRGTSTDTQYF,TGTGCCAGCTCTCGCTCGAGGGGTACTAGCACAGATACGCAGTATTTT
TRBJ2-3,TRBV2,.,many,CASSVGADTQYF,TGTGCCAGCAGTGTCGGAGCAGATACGCAGTATTTT
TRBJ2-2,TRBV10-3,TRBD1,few,CAISELWTGPNTGELFF,TGTGCCATCAGTGAATTGTGGACAGGGCCGAACACCGGGGAGCTGTTTTTT
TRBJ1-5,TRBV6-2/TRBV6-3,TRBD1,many,CASRVDRVRNQPQHF,TGTGCCAGCAGAGTCGACAGGGTCAGAAATCAGCCCCAGCATTTT
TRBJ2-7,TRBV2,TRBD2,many,CASAGTSGEQYF,TGTGCCAGCGCCGGGACTAGCGGCGAGCAGTACTTC
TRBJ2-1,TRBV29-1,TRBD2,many,CSATGLAGSTTEQFF,TGCAGCGCCACCGGACTAGCGGGAAGTACTACTGAGCAGTTCTTC
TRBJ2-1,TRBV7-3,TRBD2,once,CASSLVPSTSGIQPYNEQFF,TGTGCCAGCAGCTTAGTACCATCGACTAGCGGGATACAACCCTACAATGAGCAGTTCTTC
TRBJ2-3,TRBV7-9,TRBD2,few,CASSFLTSGASTDTQYF,TGTGCCAGCAGCTTCCTTACTAGCGGAGCTAGCACAGATACGCAGTATTTT
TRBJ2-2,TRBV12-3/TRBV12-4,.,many,CASRPVNTGELFF,TGTGCCAGCAGGCCAGTGAACACCGGGGAGCTGTTTTTT
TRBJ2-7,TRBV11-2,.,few,CASSLSIGGLKDEQYF,TGTGCCAGCAGCTTATCTATCGGGGGTTTAAAGGACGAGCAGTACTTC
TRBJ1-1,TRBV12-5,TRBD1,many,CASDVAGGTEAFF,TGTGCTAGTGATGTTGCAGGGGGGACTGAAGCTTTCTTT
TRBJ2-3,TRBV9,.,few,CASSVSTGLYSTQYF,TGTGCCAGCAGCGTCAGTACGGGACTTTATAGTACGCAGTATTTT
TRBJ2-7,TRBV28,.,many,CASTDRAATYEQYF,TGTGCCAGCACCGACCGCGCGGCGACCTACGAGCAGTACTTC
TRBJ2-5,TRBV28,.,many,CASSLRGASQETQYF,TGTGCCAGCAGTTTAAGAGGTGCCAGCCAAGAGACCCAGTACTTC
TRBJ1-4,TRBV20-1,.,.,CSAKEGVAEKLFF,TGCAGTGCTAAGGAGGGGGTGGCGGAAAAACTGTTTTTT
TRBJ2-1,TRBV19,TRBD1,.,CASSTVQGARTTNEQFF,TGTGCCAGTAGCACCGTCCAGGGGGCGCGGACTACAAATGAGCAGTTCTTC
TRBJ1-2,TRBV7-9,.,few,CASSLPADTYGYTF,TGTGCCAGCAGCTTACCAGCGGACACCTATGGCTACACCTTC
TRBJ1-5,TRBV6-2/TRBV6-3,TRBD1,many,CASRGGDRTQHF,TGTGCCAGCAGGGGTGGGGACAGAACACAGCATTTT
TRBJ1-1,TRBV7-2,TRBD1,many,CASSPRQGFSPEAFF,TGTGCCAGCAGCCCCAGACAGGGATTCTCTCCCGAAGCTTTCTTT
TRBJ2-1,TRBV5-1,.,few,CASSLVPVSSSYNEQFF,TGCGCCAGCAGCTTGGTACCAGTCTCGAGCTCCTACAATGAGCAGTTCTTC
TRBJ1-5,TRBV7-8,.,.,CASSLDGRREPQHF,TGTGCCAGCAGCTTAGATGGACGGAGAGAGCCCCAGCATTTT
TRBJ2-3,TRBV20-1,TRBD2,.,CSASLAGGRVTDTQYF,TGCAGTGCTAGCCTAGCGGGAGGGCGTGTCACAGATACGCAGTATTTT
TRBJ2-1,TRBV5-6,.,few,CASSWASYNEQFF,TGTGCCAGCAGCTGGGCCTCCTACAATGAGCAGTTCTTC
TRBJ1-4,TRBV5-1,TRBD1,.,CASSQGQPGGEKLFF,TGCGCCAGCAGCCAGGGACAGCCCGGGGGTGAAAAACTGTTTTTT
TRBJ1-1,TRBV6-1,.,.,CASSEGGGQNTEAFF,TGTGCCAGCAGTGAAGGGGGGGGGCAGAACACTGAAGCTTTCTTT
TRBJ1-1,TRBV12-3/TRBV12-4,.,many,CASSFSVGNTEAFF,TGTGCCAGCAGTTTCTCGGTTGGGAACACTGAAGCTTTCTTT
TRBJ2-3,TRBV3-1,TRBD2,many,CASSSLAASTDTQYF,TGTGCCAGCAGCTCTCTAGCGGCTAGCACAGATACGCAGTATTTT